A selection of T cell receptor beta chains follows, all from one sample in a study of blood T cell repertoires in COVID-19. TCRdb's table, derived via immunoSEQ multiplex PCR, lists solely in-frame clones and lacks some. Among roughly 250,000 clones listed, roughly four fifths were seen once. The specimen sequenced was PBMCs or T cells enriched from blood (not recorded which). These receptors all stem from a woman aged 40 to 50 who had been exposed to COVID-19. The CDR3 runs from the conserved cysteine through the conserved F or W. D genes are given only for firm matches. The size entry is marked missing in some rows and otherwise reads once, few, many or a size class.

j_call,v_call,d_call,clone_size,cdr3_aa,cdr3_nt
TRBJ1-4,TRBV25-1,NA,NA,CASSRPSRGDEKLFF,TGTGCCAGCAGCCGACCCTCCAGGGGTGATGAAAAACTGTTTTTT
TRBJ2-7,TRBV3-1/TRBV3-2,TRBD2,NA,CASSQLGLAGGYEQYF,TGTGCCAGCAGCCAACTGGGACTAGCGGGGGGCTACGAGCAGTACTTC
TRBJ2-2,TRBV9,NA,NA,CASRRTQNTGELFF,TGTGCCAGCAGGCGAACTCAGAACACCGGGGAGCTGTTTTTT
TRBJ2-1,TRBV1,NA,few,CTSSHLAGGKFF,TGCACCAGCAGCCACCTAGCGGGGGGGAAGTTCTTC
TRBJ2-2,TRBV4-1,TRBD2,NA,CASSHSGTSTGELFF,TGCGCCAGCAGCCATAGCGGGACATCCACCGGGGAGCTGTTTTTT
TRBJ1-4,TRBV30,TRBD1,NA,CAWSVYRGRNEKLFF,TGTGCCTGGAGTGTGTACAGGGGGCGCAATGAAAAACTGTTTTTT
TRBJ2-1,TRBV4-3,TRBD1,once,CASSQHNRGHNEQFF,TGCGCCAGCAGCCAGCATAACAGGGGACACAATGAGCAGTTCTTC
TRBJ2-5,TRBV13,TRBD2,NA,CASSSTSQETQYF,TGTGCCAGCAGCTCGACTAGCCAGGAGACCCAGTACTTC
TRBJ1-1,TRBV12-3/TRBV12-4,TRBD1,NA,CASSLEDRGKAFF,TGTGCCAGCAGTTTGGAGGACAGGGGAAAAGCTTTCTTT
TRBJ2-1,TRBV7-9,TRBD2,NA,CASSFSLAGLDEQFF,TGTGCCAGCAGCTTTAGCCTAGCGGGGTTGGATGAGCAGTTCTTC
TRBJ2-2,TRBV27,TRBD1,NA,CASRLMTGSSGELFF,TGTGCCAGCAGGTTAATGACAGGGAGCTCCGGGGAGCTGTTTTTT
TRBJ1-2,TRBV12-3/TRBV12-4,TRBD1,NA,CASSPGQGSLGF,TGTGCCAGCAGTCCGGGACAGGGGTCCCTAGGCTTC
TRBJ2-1,TRBV5-6,NA,NA,CASKVAIAHNEQFF,TGTGCCAGCAAGGTAGCAATCGCCCACAATGAGCAGTTCTTC
TRBJ2-7,TRBV5-4,TRBD1,NA,CASADGQGASGEQYF,TGTGCCAGCGCCGATGGACAGGGGGCTTCGGGCGAGCAGTACTTC
TRBJ2-2,TRBV28,NA,NA,CASSSPAVSEMRTGELFF,TGTGCCAGCAGTTCCCCCGCTGTGTCGGAAATGAGGACCGGGGAGCTGTTTTTT
TRBJ2-3,TRBV3-1/TRBV3-2,NA,NA,CASSQAPQRGNTQYF,TGTGCCAGCAGCCAAGCCCCCCAAAGGGGTAATACGCAGTATTTT
TRBJ1-5,TRBV7-9,NA,NA,CASSLSRNQPQHF,TGTGCCAGCAGCTTATCCAGGAATCAGCCCCAGCATTTT
TRBJ1-2,TRBV5-1,TRBD1,NA,CASSSMTGLQARYGYTF,TGCGCCAGCAGCTCAATGACAGGGCTCCAGGCGCGCTATGGCTACACCTTC
TRBJ1-2,TRBV7-2,NA,few,CASSFGGVRYGYTF,TGTGCCAGCAGCTTCGGGGGAGTACGGTATGGCTACACCTTC
TRBJ1-4,TRBV5-1,NA,NA,CASSLTGLGEKLFF,TGCGCCAGCAGCTTGACAGGGCTGGGAGAAAAACTGTTTTTT
TRBJ2-2,TRBV11-3,NA,NA,CASSWTRGKNTGELFF,TGTGCCAGCAGCTGGACTCGGGGGAAGAACACCGGGGAGCTGTTTTTT
TRBJ2-7,TRBV29-1,NA,few,CSTSRLGEQYF,TGCAGCACCTCCCGTCTAGGCGAGCAGTACTTC
TRBJ2-3,TRBV9,NA,once,CASSVTSADTQYF,TGTGCCAGCAGCGTTACCTCGGCAGATACGCAGTATTTT
TRBJ2-7,TRBV5-1,NA,NA,CASSRSGGSYEQYF,TGCGCCAGCAGTCGCTCCGGGGGCTCCTACGAGCAGTACTTC
TRBJ2-3,TRBV19,NA,NA,CASSPPRTQITDTQYF,TGTGCCAGTAGTCCCCCGCGGACACAGATCACAGATACGCAGTATTTT
TRBJ2-7,TRBV27,TRBD1,NA,CASSPGTGRISYEQYF,TGTGCCAGCAGTCCAGGGACAGGCCGTATTTCCTACGAGCAGTACTTC
TRBJ2-3,TRBV7-2,TRBD1,once,CASRLGGQGYETHSGTQYF,TGTGCCAGCAGGCTTGGGGGACAGGGATACGAAACTCACAGTGGTACGCAGTATTTT
TRBJ2-5,TRBV7-2,TRBD1,NA,CASSFDRGRRETQYF,TGTGCCAGCAGCTTCGACAGGGGGCGTCGCGAGACCCAGTACTTC
TRBJ2-1,TRBV5-1,TRBD1,NA,CASSQGTGGYNEQFF,TGCGCCAGCAGCCAAGGGACAGGGGGATACAATGAGCAGTTCTTC
TRBJ2-7,TRBV12-5,NA,NA,CASGFSRGAAYEQYF,TGTGCTAGTGGTTTTTCCAGGGGGGCAGCCTACGAGCAGTACTTC
TRBJ1-4,TRBV7-6,NA,NA,CASSLAGGREKLFF,TGTGCCAGCAGCTTAGCCGGGGGGAGGGAAAAACTGTTTTTT
TRBJ2-1,TRBV6-4,TRBD2,many,CASSDSSGGANEQFF,TGTGCCAGCAGTGACTCTAGCGGGGGGGCCAATGAGCAGTTCTTC
TRBJ1-5,TRBV6-5,NA,NA,CASSYSIRSNQPQHF,TGTGCCAGCAGTTACTCGATCCGGAGCAATCAGCCCCAGCATTTT
TRBJ2-3,TRBV27,NA,few,CASSYGSSDTQYF,TGTGCCAGCAGTTATGGTAGTTCGGATACGCAGTATTTT
TRBJ1-1,TRBV6-5,NA,few,CASTVYQGFTEAFF,TGTGCCAGCACCGTCTATCAGGGTTTCACTGAAGCTTTCTTT
TRBJ2-5,TRBV29-1,TRBD2,NA,CSVERALARTGPGLAGFQETQYF,TGCAGCGTTGAAAGGGCCCTCGCTCGGACAGGTCCGGGACTAGCGGGGTTTCAAGAGACCCAGTACTTC
TRBJ1-3,TRBV20-1,NA,NA,CSASPLSSGNTIYF,TGCAGTGCTAGTCCCCTGAGTTCTGGAAACACCATATATTTT
TRBJ1-1,TRBV28,NA,NA,CASSSLDTNTEAFF,TGTGCCAGCAGTTCATTAGATACGAACACTGAAGCTTTCTTT
TRBJ1-4,TRBV27,TRBD1,NA,CASRGTATNEKLFF,TGTGCCAGCCGCGGGACAGCAACTAATGAAAAACTGTTTTTT
TRBJ1-6,TRBV5-5,TRBD1,NA,CASSPGQGFYNSPLHF,TGTGCCAGCAGCCCGGGACAGGGTTTTTATAATTCACCCCTCCACTTT
TRBJ1-1,TRBV18,TRBD1,NA,CASSPRGTGAREAFF,TGTGCCAGCTCACCAAGGGGGACAGGGGCCCGTGAAGCTTTCTTT
TRBJ2-5,TRBV5-1,TRBD2,NA,CASSLGLAGGLQETQYF,TGCGCCAGCAGCTTAGGACTAGCGGGGGGGCTGCAAGAGACCCAGTACTTC
TRBJ1-3,TRBV3-1/TRBV3-2,TRBD1,NA,CASSAQTGGNAGNTIYF,TGTGCCAGCAGCGCCCAGACAGGGGGAAACGCTGGAAACACCATATATTTT
TRBJ2-7,TRBV19,NA,NA,CASSIAGATSYEQYF,TGTGCCAGTAGTATTGCAGGGGCGACTTCCTACGAGCAGTACTTC
TRBJ2-1,TRBV4-2,NA,NA,CASSQEREPYNEQFF,TGTGCCAGCAGCCAAGAGAGGGAACCCTACAATGAGCAGTTCTTC